Included here is one T cell receptor (beta chain) sequence, with context. Method: immunoSEQ multiplex PCR; TCRdb's copy keeps in-frame clones and lacks some. The sample yields roughly 46,000 clones, just over 90% seen once. The data belong to a study of T cell changes during pregnancy in multiple sclerosis. Germline-derived CDR1 and CDR2 are LNHDA and SQIVND (reference sequence). With V trimmed by 7 bases and J by 4 bases, 11 bases remained unmatched. CDR3 size: 16 residues. This chain links TRBV19 with TRBJ1-5; the match to TRBD1 covers 9 bases. This specimen consisted of CD8+ T cells from peripheral blood mononuclear cells, obtained after pregnancy. This TCR was sampled from a female donor with multiple sclerosis, enrolled in a pregnancy study. The CDR3 DNA follows: TGTGCCAGTAAGGATCCCGGGACAGGGAGAAATCAGCCCCAGCATTTT. Its translation: CASKDPGTGRNQPQHF.